Each of the 20 T cell receptor beta chains below was sequenced from the same sample in a study of blood T cell repertoires in COVID-19. The data were produced by immunoSEQ multiplex PCR, yet TCRdb's version contains in-frame clones alone and is incomplete. The sample carries 200,000 to 250,000 clones, about 81% recorded once. Sequencing was performed on peripheral blood. These receptors all come from a woman in her sixties or seventies with COVID-19, enrolled during active disease.

The rearrangement links TRBV4-1 to TRBJ1-1; 9 nucleotides align to TRBD1. The CDR3 is 15 amino acids. The J segment lost 4 bases and the V segment lost 5 bases, leaving 8 bases of the junction unmatched. Per germline, CDR1 MGHRA and CDR2 YSYEKL. The CDR3 coding sequence is TGCGCCAGCAGCACGCGACAGGGGGGGATCACTGAAGCTTTCTTT. Translated, it gives CASSTRQGGITEAFF.

This clone was seen once. V usage is TRBV5-6 and J usage is TRBJ1-2; D not certain. V lost 4 bases and J 3 bases, leaving 16 bases between the germline ends. Per germline, CDR1 SGHDT and CDR2 YYEEEE. There are 15 residues in the CDR3. CDR3 bases: TGTGCCAGCAGCGAATCGCGGGGATTGTACTATGGCTACACCTTC. It yields the protein CASSESRGLYYGYTF.

The rearrangement joins TRBV19 to TRBJ2-5, with 13 bases lining up with TRBD2. Germline V lookup: CDR1 LNHDA, CDR2 SQIVND (reference sequence). J gave up 0 bases and V 4 bases, and 11 bases lay outside the gene matches. This CDR3 has 19 residues. This CDR3 is CASSTGLAGALPYQETQYF. The CDR3, as DNA: TGTGCCAGTAGTACCGGACTAGCGGGAGCGCTACCGTACCAAGAGACCCAGTACTTC.

V gene TRBV19 combines with J gene TRBJ2-1; 7 bases match TRBD2. The J segment lost 5 bases and the V segment lost 7 bases, leaving 8 bases of the junction unmatched. This CDR3 comprises 14 residues. The germline CDR1 and CDR2 sequences are LNHDA and SQIVND (reference sequence). The DNA of the CDR3 is TGTGCCAGTATGGGGAGGGCTACTAACAATGAGCAGTTCTTC. Translation: CASMGRATNNEQFF.

The rearrangement joins TRBV6-4 to TRBJ1-4; no definite D call. The CDR3 runs to 19 residues. The germline V gene has CDR1 MRHNA and CDR2 SNTAGT. V shed 3 bases and J shed 11 bases, with 31 bases lying between them. CDR3 sequence (DNA): TGTGCCAGCAGTGAAAGTTTTCTCAGCTTGCTCACGGACTGGCGTAAACTGTTTTTT. Encoded protein: CASSESFLSLLTDWRKLFF.

This clone came up a few times. In nucleotides, the CDR3 is TGTGCCAGCATGCAGACAGGGGGGACTGAAGCTTTCTTT. Residues: CASMQTGGTEAFF. The gene calls are TRBV7-2 and TRBJ1-1; 9 nucleotides line up with TRBD1. The CDR3 spans 13 residues. The V gene end was trimmed by 7 bases and the J gene end by 5 bases; junction bases not matched to a gene: 5. Germline lookup yields CDR1 SGHTA and CDR2 FQGNSA.

This chain joins TRBV9 and TRBJ1-1; the D gene is possibly TRBD1 (5 bases). There are 13 residues in the CDR3. V was trimmed by 9 bases and J by 1 base, leaving 13 bases between them. The V gene's germline CDR1 is SGDLS and CDR2 YYNGEE. The CDR3 protein is CAIANTGNTEAFF. CDR3 nucleotides: TGTGCCATCGCTAATACAGGGAACACTGAAGCTTTCTTT.

This clone was found once. V gene TRBV9 combines with J gene TRBJ2-7, with D maybe TRBD2 (5 bases). The germline V gene has CDR1 SGDLS and CDR2 YYNGEE. Trimming stripped 3 bases from V and 5 bases from J, with 9 bases between. The CDR3 consists of 12 residues. This CDR3 reads CASSGEGHEQYF. In DNA form, the CDR3 reads TGTGCCAGCAGCGGAGAGGGTCACGAGCAGTACTTC.

The chain is built from TRBV5-5 and TRBJ2-2, with TRBD2 identical over 8 bases. Germline trimming cut 4 bases from V and 5 bases from J; bases unmatched to any gene: 10. The CDR3 has 16 amino acids. Germline values: CDR1 SGHKS, CDR2 YYEKEE (reference sequence). The CDR3 DNA sequence: TGTGCCAGCAGCCTGGGGGGTAGCGGGATAACCGGGGAGCTGTTTTTT. Its protein is CASSLGGSGITGELFF.

There are a few counts of this clone. V and J are TRBV24-1 and TRBJ2-3; 9 bases align to TRBD2. With V trimmed by 4 bases and J by 0 bases, 13 bases remained unmatched. The CDR3 consists of 19 residues. Germline CDR1 is KGHDR and CDR2 is SFDVKD. Here the CDR3 DNA reads TGTGCCACCAGTGAAAGGACTAGCGTGCCCCCCTCTAGCACAGATACGCAGTATTTT. The encoded protein is CATSERTSVPPSSTDTQYF.

V usage is TRBV9 and J usage is TRBJ2-7; 7 bases align to TRBD1. Trimming took 0 bases from V and 0 from J; bases not matched to a gene: 3. Germline V gives CDR1 SGDLS, CDR2 YYNGEE. This CDR3 region has 15 residues. The CDR3 DNA sequence: TGTGCCAGCAGCGTAGGGGACAGTTACTCCTACGAGCAGTACTTC. It yields the protein CASSVGDSYSYEQYF.

The chain joins TRBV6-5 to TRBJ2-3; TRBD2 matches at 10 bases. CDR3 size: 15 residues. V shed 6 bases, J shed 6 bases, and the junction held 9 bases outside the gene matches. Germline CDR1 reads MNHEY; CDR2 reads SVGAGI. CDR3 DNA sequence: TGTGCCAGCAGCCTTGGGGGACTAGCGACGGATACGCAGTATTTT. It yields the protein CASSLGGLATDTQYF.

This chain uses TRBV7-3 with TRBJ1-1; D is unclear. Trimming removed 3 bases from V and 1 base from J, with 6 bases in between. This CDR3 comprises 13 residues. CDR1 and CDR2 from the germline V gene are SGHTA and FQGTGA. CDR3 DNA sequence: TGTGCCAGCAGCTTCTCCCCGAACACTGAAGCTTTCTTT. Its translation is CASSFSPNTEAFF.

This clone was seen a few times. The chain employs TRBV12-3 or TRBV12-4 and TRBJ1-1; 7 bases match TRBD1. The CDR3 sequence is 13 residues long. The V and J ends lost 7 bases and 2 bases, in that order; junction bases with no gene match: 4. The DNA for the CDR3 is TGTGCCAGCAAGGGGGACAGTAACACTGAAGCTTTCTTT. Protein: CASKGDSNTEAFF.

J is TRBJ2-2 and V is TRBV28; 8 nucleotides align to TRBD2. V shed 8 bases, J shed 7 bases, and the junction held 15 bases outside the gene matches. Germline assignment: CDR1 MDHEN and CDR2 SYDVKM. This CDR3 region has 16 residues. CDR3 coding DNA: TGTGCCAGCTGCCACCTGGCGGCTAGCGGGTACGGGGAGCTGTTTTTT. Translated: CASCHLAASGYGELFF.

This clone showed up just a few times. CDR3: CASSTRQADTQYF. CDR3 DNA: TGTGCCAGCAGTACCCGACAGGCAGATACGCAGTATTTT. The chain carries TRBV12-3 or TRBV12-4 and TRBJ2-3; a weak D match, TRBD1 (6 bases). The CDR3 has 13 residues. V dropped 5 bases and J dropped 4 bases, with 10 bases sitting between them.

V is TRBV20-1 and J is TRBJ2-5; the match to TRBD2 covers 10 bases. Germline trimming cut 3 bases from V and 4 bases from J; bases unmatched to any gene: 11. CDR3 length equals 16 residues. Per the germline V gene, CDR1 is DFQATT and CDR2 is SNEGSKA (reference sequence). The CDR3 coding sequence is TGCAGTGCTAGTAGTTCCGCTAGCGGGAGAGGAGAGACCCAGTACTTC. Its protein is CSASSSASGRGETQYF.

This sequence joins TRBV14 and TRBJ1-2, with D possibly TRBD1 on 5 matching bases. The CDR3 consists of 17 residues. V lost 0 bases to trimming and J lost 8 bases, with 22 bases between them. Germline CDR1 reads SGHDN; CDR2 reads FVKESK. Written as DNA, the CDR3 is TGTGCCAGCAGCCAAGAACGTAGTCAGGGTTTGCCTCGCGGCTACACCTTC. Translation gives CASSQERSQGLPRGYTF.

The CDR3 DNA sequence: TGTGCCAGCAGCGTTACTAGCGTCTCTTACGAGCAGTACTTC. This sequence encodes CASSVTSVSYEQYF. The chain has TRBV9 and TRBJ2-7, with 7 bases identical to TRBD2. CDR1 and CDR2 from the germline V gene are SGDLS and YYNGEE. The V segment lost 2 bases and the J segment 4 bases; nucleotides outside the gene matches: 6. The CDR3 length is 14 residues.

The chain recombines TRBV19 with TRBJ2-1; no clear D gene. Trimming took 6 bases from V and 6 from J, leaving 9 bases between them. The CDR3 runs 12 residues. Germline CDR1 and CDR2: LNHDA and SQIVND (reference sequence). The CDR3 DNA is TGTGCCAGTAGGTCGAGCCGCAATGAGCAGTTCTTC. It translates to CASRSSRNEQFF.